A selection of T cell receptor beta chains follows, all from one sample in a study of blood T cell repertoires in COVID-19. Some clones are missing from TCRdb's copy, which holds only in-frame ones; the method was immunoSEQ multiplex PCR. The sample consists of roughly 100,000 clones, 84% of them appearing once. Sequencing was performed on peripheral blood. Receptor source: a man in his 60s with acute or convalescent COVID-19. Both conserved end residues are part of each CDR3. The order of the fields is D gene, V gene, clone size, J gene, CDR3 protein, CDR3 DNA. The D gene is left open where the match is weak. Only some rows state a clone size, as once, few, many or a class for expanded clones.

d_call: NA; v_call: TRBV2; clone_size: NA; j_call: TRBJ2-5; cdr3_aa: CASSDLRGQETQYF; cdr3_nt: TGTGCCAGCAGCGATTTACGGGGTCAAGAGACCCAGTACTTC
d_call: TRBD1; v_call: TRBV18; clone_size: NA; j_call: TRBJ1-6; cdr3_aa: CASSPSRGAGGSPLHF; cdr3_nt: TGTGCCAGCTCACCATCTCGAGGGGCAGGGGGATCACCCCTCCACTTT
d_call: NA; v_call: TRBV14; clone_size: NA; j_call: TRBJ1-2; cdr3_aa: CASSQYTGQGGYTF; cdr3_nt: TGTGCCAGCAGCCAATATACAGGGCAAGGTGGCTACACCTTC
d_call: NA; v_call: TRBV28; clone_size: NA; j_call: TRBJ2-7; cdr3_aa: CASTMGAGSYEQYF; cdr3_nt: TGTGCCAGCACCATGGGGGCAGGTTCCTACGAGCAGTACTTC
d_call: NA; v_call: TRBV7-9; clone_size: NA; j_call: TRBJ2-3; cdr3_aa: CASSSYPDTQYF; cdr3_nt: TGTGCCAGCAGCTCCTATCCAGATACGCAGTATTTT
d_call: TRBD2; v_call: TRBV5-5; clone_size: NA; j_call: TRBJ2-1; cdr3_aa: CASSLRTSGTQLLF; cdr3_nt: TGTGCCAGCAGCCTACGGACTAGCGGGACTCAATTGCTCTTC
d_call: NA; v_call: TRBV24-1; clone_size: NA; j_call: TRBJ1-2; cdr3_aa: CATSDSNRAYGYTF; cdr3_nt: TGTGCCACCAGTGATTCGAACAGGGCTTATGGCTACACCTTC
d_call: NA; v_call: TRBV6-1; clone_size: once; j_call: TRBJ1-3; cdr3_aa: CASSESQFVRNTIYF; cdr3_nt: TGTGCCAGCAGTGAATCTCAGTTCGTGAGAAACACCATATATTTT
d_call: TRBD2; v_call: TRBV7-6; clone_size: NA; j_call: TRBJ2-1; cdr3_aa: CASSFKVAGDNEQFF; cdr3_nt: TGTGCCAGCAGCTTTAAGGTAGCGGGAGACAATGAGCAGTTCTTC
d_call: TRBD2; v_call: TRBV2; clone_size: NA; j_call: TRBJ2-1; cdr3_aa: CASSETSGRANEQFF; cdr3_nt: TGTGCCAGCAGTGAAACGAGCGGGAGGGCTAATGAGCAGTTCTTC
d_call: NA; v_call: TRBV4-2; clone_size: NA; j_call: TRBJ2-3; cdr3_aa: CASRHRSADTQYF; cdr3_nt: TGTGCCAGCAGGCACAGGAGCGCAGATACGCAGTATTTT
d_call: NA; v_call: TRBV19; clone_size: NA; j_call: TRBJ1-3; cdr3_aa: CAAGLFGNTIYF; cdr3_nt: TGTGCTGCGGGGTTATTTGGAAACACCATATATTTT
d_call: NA; v_call: TRBV6-5; clone_size: NA; j_call: TRBJ2-7; cdr3_aa: CASKNSRRSYEQYF; cdr3_nt: TGTGCCAGCAAGAACTCCAGGCGATCCTACGAGCAGTACTTC
d_call: TRBD1; v_call: TRBV5-4; clone_size: once; j_call: TRBJ1-6; cdr3_aa: CASSFSGQAANSPLHF; cdr3_nt: TGTGCCAGCAGCTTTTCGGGACAGGCGGCAAATTCACCCCTCCACTTT
d_call: TRBD1; v_call: TRBV10-3; clone_size: NA; j_call: TRBJ1-3; cdr3_aa: CAISEFSPGGTGNTIYF; cdr3_nt: TGTGCCATCAGTGAGTTTTCACCAGGGGGCACTGGAAACACCATATATTTT
d_call: NA; v_call: TRBV10-3; clone_size: NA; j_call: TRBJ2-2; cdr3_aa: CAISFRQLTGELFF; cdr3_nt: TGTGCCATCAGTTTTCGACAACTTACCGGGGAGCTGTTTTTT
d_call: TRBD1; v_call: TRBV2; clone_size: few; j_call: TRBJ1-4; cdr3_aa: CASSVTGTGVAF; cdr3_nt: TGTGCCAGCAGTGTGACCGGGACAGGGGTAGCTTTT
d_call: TRBD1; v_call: TRBV19; clone_size: NA; j_call: TRBJ1-2; cdr3_aa: CATGDRTIVGKGYTF; cdr3_nt: TGTGCCACCGGGGACAGAACTATCGTTGGTAAAGGCTACACCTTC
d_call: NA; v_call: TRBV9; clone_size: NA; j_call: TRBJ2-2; cdr3_aa: CASSVDLKRTGELFF; cdr3_nt: TGTGCCAGCAGCGTAGACTTAAAGAGGACCGGGGAGCTGTTTTTT